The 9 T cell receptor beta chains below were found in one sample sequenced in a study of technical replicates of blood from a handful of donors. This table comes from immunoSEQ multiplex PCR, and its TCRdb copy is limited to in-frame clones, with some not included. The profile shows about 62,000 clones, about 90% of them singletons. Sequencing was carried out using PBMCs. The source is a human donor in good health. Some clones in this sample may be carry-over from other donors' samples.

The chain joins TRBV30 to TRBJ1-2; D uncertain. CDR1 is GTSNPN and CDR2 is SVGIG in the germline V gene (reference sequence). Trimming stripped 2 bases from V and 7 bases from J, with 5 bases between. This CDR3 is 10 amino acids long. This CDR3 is CAWSRGGYTF. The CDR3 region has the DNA TGTGCCTGGAGTCGGGGTGGCTACACCTTC.

In DNA, the CDR3 is TGTGCCAGCAGTTACTCTGGGGGGATCGGGGAGCTGTTTTTT. The encoded protein is CASSYSGGIGELFF. The rearrangement links TRBV6-5 to TRBJ2-2; possibly TRBD2 for D (6 bases). Per the germline V gene, CDR1 is MNHEY and CDR2 is SVGAGI. CDR3 size: 14 residues. The V end was cut by 0 bases, the J end by 7 bases, with 9 bases between.

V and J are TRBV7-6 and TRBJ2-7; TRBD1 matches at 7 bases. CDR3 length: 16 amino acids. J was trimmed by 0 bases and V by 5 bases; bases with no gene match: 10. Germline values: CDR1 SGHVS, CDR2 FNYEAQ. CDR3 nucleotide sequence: TGTGCCAGCAGCAGATTGGGAGACAGGGCCTCCTACGAGCAGTACTTC. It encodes CASSRLGDRASYEQYF.

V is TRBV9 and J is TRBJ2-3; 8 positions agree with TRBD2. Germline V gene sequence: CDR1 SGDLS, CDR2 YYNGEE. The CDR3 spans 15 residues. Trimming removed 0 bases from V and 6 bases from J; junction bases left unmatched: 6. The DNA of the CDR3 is TGTGCCAGCAGCGTAGGACGGGGGGGCTCGGATACGCAGTATTTT. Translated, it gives CASSVGRGGSDTQYF. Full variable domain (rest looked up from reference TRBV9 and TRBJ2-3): DSGVTQTPKHLITATGQRVTLRCSPRSGDLSVYWYQQSLDQGLQFLIQYYNGEERAKGNILERFSAQQFPDLHSELNLSSLELGDSALYFCASSVGRGGSDTQYFGPGTRLTVL.

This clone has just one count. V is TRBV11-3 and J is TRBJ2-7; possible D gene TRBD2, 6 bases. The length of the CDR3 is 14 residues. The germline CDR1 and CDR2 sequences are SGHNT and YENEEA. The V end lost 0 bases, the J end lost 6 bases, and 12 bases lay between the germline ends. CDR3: CASSLDGSQAEQYF. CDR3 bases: TGTGCCAGCAGCTTAGACGGGAGTCAGGCCGAGCAGTACTTC. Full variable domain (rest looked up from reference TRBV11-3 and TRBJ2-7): EAGVVQSPRYKIIEKKQPVAFWCNPISGHNTLYWYLQNLGQGPELLIRYENEEAVDDSQLPKDRFSAERLKGVDSTLKIQPAELGDSAVYLCASSLDGSQAEQYFGPGTRLTVT.

The CDR3 bases are TGTGCCAGCAGGGGACTAGCGGGAGACAATGAGCAGTTCTTC. Encoded protein: CASRGLAGDNEQFF. The rearrangement uses TRBV6-6 and TRBJ2-1, with 14 nucleotides matching TRBD2. V shed 6 bases, J shed 5 bases, and the junction held 0 bases outside the gene matches. Germline V lookup: CDR1 MNHNY, CDR2 SVGAGI (reference sequence). The CDR3 has 14 residues.

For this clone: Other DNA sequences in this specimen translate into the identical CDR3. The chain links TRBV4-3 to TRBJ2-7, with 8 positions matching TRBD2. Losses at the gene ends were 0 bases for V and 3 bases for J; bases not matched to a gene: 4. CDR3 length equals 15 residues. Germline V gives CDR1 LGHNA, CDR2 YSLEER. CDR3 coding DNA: TGCGCCAGCAGCCAAGATCAGCGGGGGAGCTACGAGCAGTACTTC. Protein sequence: CASSQDQRGSYEQYF.

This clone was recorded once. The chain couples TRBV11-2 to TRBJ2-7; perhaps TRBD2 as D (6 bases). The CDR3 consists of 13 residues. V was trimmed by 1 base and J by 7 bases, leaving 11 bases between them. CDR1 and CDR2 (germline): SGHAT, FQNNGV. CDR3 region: CASSLVGAGEQYF. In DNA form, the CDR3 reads TGTGCCAGCAGCTTAGTGGGCGCGGGGGAGCAGTACTTC.

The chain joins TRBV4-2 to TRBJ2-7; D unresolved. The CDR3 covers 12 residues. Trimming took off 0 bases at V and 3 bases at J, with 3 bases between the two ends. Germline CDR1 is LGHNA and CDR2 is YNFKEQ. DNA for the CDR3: TGTGCCAGCAGCCAAGATCTCTACGAGCAGTACTTC. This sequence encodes CASSQDLYEQYF.